This T cell receptor (beta chain) came from a study of blood T cell repertoires in COVID-19. On the study more broadly: Samples representing acute and convalescent COVID-19 were sourced from the United States, Italy and Spain. T cells, B-cell-depleted T cells, or PBMCs supplied cDNA or gDNA.

As processed by the authors: Amplification with reference gene primers provided the estimates of nucleated cell counts. Profiled with immunoSEQ multiplex PCR; TCRdb holds only in-frame clones, not every one. V, J and clone size derive from that table, while D and trimming were established from the DNA sequence. The sample consists of around 100,000 clones, approximately 86% of them appearing once. With V trimmed by 0 bases and J by 15 bases, 14 bases remained unmatched. This CDR3 contains 16 residues. CDR1 and CDR2 from the germline V gene are SGHAT and FQNNGV. Material: peripheral blood. This chain links TRBV11-2 with TRBJ2-1; 10 nucleotides agree with TRBD2. The TCR sequence derives from a man aged 50-60 years with active or convalescent COVID-19. CDR3 sequence reads: CASSLELTSGLEGSFF. CDR3 nucleotide sequence: TGTGCCAGCAGCTTAGAGTTGACTAGCGGGTTGGAGGGGTCGTTCTTC.